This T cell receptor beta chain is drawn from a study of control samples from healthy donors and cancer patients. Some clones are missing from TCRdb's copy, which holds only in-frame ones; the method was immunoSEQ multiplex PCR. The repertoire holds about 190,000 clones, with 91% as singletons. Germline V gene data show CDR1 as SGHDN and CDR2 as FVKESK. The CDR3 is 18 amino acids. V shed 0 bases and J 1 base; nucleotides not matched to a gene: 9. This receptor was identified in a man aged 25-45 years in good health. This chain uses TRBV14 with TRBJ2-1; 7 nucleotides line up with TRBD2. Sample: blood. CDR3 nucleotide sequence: TGTGCCAGCAGCCAAGATCTTGTCGGGGGGATTTCCTACAATGAGCAGTTCTTC. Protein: CASSQDLVGGISYNEQFF.